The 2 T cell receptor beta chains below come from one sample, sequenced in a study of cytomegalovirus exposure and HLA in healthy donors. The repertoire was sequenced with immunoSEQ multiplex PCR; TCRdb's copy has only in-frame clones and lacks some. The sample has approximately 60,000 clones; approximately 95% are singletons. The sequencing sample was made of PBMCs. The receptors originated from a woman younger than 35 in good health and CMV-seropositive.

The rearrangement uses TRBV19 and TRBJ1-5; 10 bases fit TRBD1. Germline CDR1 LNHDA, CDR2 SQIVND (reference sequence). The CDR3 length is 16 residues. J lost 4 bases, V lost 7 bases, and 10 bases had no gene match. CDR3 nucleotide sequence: TGTGCCAGTAACACACCGGGACAGGGGCCGAATCAGCCCCAGCATTTT. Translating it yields CASNTPGQGPNQPQHF.

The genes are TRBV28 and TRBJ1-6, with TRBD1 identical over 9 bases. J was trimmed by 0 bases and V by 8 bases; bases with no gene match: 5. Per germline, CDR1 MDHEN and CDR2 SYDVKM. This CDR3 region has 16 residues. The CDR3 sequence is CASLDRGSSYNSPLHF. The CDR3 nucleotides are TGTGCCAGCTTGGACAGGGGAAGCTCCTATAATTCACCCCTCCACTTT. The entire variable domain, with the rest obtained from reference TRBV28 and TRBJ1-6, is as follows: DVKVTQSSRYLVKRTGEKVFLECVQDMDHENMFWYRQDPGLGLRLIYFSYDVKMKEKGDIPEGYSVSREKKERFSLILESASTNQTSMYLCASLDRGSSYNSPLHFGNGTRLTVT.